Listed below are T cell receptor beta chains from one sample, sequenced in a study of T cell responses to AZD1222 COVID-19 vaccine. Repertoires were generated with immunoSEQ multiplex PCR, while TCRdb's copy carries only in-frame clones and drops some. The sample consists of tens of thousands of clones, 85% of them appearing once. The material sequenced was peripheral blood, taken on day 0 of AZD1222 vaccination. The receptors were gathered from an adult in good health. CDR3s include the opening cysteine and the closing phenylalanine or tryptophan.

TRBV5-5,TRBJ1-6,CASSLTQGNSPLHF
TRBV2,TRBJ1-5,CASTRSTSNQPQHF
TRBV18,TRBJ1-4,CASSWNRVSTNEKLFF
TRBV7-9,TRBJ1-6,CASSPSGSSYNSPLHF
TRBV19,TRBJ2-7,CATKDRGTSYEQYF
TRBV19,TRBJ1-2,CASTLPGTGIGGYTF
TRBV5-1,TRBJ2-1,CASSLQGATYNEQFF
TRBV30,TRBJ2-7,CAWSDQTQRTKQYF
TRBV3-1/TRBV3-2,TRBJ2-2,CATSIGGGTGELFF
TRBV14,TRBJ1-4,CASSQFEGQGATNEKLFF
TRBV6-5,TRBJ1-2,CASALAQINYGYTF
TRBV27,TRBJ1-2,CASSLYPSGYGYTF
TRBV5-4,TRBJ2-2,CASSSTPLLTEFNTGELFF
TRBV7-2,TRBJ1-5,CASSPRGGQPQHF
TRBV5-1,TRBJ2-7,CASSYSYEQYF
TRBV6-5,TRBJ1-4,CATLKGQGYEKLFF
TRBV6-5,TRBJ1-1,CASSYAVNTEAFF
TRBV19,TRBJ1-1,CATSPGRLNTEAFF
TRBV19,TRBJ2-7,CASSTLGTRGEQYF
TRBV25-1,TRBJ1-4,CASNDRGQEKLFF
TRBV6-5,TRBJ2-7,CASSYSLGTGNYEQYF
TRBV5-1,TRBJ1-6,CASSLVDRSSYNSPLHF